This T cell receptor (beta chain) was captured by sequencing in a study of CD8+ T cells in alopecia areata. Treatment specified: oral pan-JAK inhibitor, 5-10 mg twice daily. cDNA serving as the sequencing template came from extracted, reverse transcribed RNA. Only in-frame clones appear in the TCRdb table, and some are missing; sequencing was by immunoSEQ multiplex PCR. In the table there are about 190,000 clones, roughly three fifths of which are singletons. Germline loops: CDR1 MGHDK, CDR2 SYGVNS. Trimming cost V 6 bases and J 4 bases, with 14 bases left between them. The CDR3 length is 14 residues.

This TCR was sampled from a human donor with alopecia areata. The chain recombines TRBV25-1 with TRBJ2-3, with D uncertain. The source material was CD4+ T cells sorted from blood, sampled at week 4, from a patient treated with tofacitinib. This CDR3 is CASSLLGRADTQYF. The DNA for the CDR3 is TGTGCCAGCAGCCTCCTGGGCCGGGCAGATACGCAGTATTTT. The full variable domain, completed using reference TRBV25-1 and TRBJ2-3, is EADIYQTPRYLVIGTGKKITLECSQTMGHDKMYWYQQDPGMELHLIHYSYGVNSTEKGDLSSESTVSRIRTEHFPLTLESARPSHTSQYLCASSLLGRADTQYFGPGTRLTVL.